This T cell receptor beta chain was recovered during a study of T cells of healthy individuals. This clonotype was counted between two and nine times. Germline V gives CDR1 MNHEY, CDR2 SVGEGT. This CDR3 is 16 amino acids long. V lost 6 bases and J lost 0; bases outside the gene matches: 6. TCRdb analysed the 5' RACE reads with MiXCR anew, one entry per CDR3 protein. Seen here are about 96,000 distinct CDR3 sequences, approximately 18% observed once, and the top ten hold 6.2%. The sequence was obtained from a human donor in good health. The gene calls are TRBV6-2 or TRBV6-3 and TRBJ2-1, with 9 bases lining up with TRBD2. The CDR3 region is CASRGWREGSYNEQFF. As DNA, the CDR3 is TGTGCCAGCAGGGGCTGGCGGGAGGGCTCCTACAATGAGCAGTTCTTC.